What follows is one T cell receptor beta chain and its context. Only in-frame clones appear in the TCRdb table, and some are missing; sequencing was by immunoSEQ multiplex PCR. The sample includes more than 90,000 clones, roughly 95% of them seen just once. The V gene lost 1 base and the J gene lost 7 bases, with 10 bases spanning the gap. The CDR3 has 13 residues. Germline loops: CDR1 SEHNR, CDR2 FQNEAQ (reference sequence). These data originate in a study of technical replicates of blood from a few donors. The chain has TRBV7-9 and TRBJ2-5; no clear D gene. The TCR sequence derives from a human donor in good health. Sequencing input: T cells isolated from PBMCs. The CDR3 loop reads CASSLVSRRTQYF. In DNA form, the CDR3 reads TGTGCCAGCAGCTTAGTTAGCCGCAGGACCCAGTACTTC.